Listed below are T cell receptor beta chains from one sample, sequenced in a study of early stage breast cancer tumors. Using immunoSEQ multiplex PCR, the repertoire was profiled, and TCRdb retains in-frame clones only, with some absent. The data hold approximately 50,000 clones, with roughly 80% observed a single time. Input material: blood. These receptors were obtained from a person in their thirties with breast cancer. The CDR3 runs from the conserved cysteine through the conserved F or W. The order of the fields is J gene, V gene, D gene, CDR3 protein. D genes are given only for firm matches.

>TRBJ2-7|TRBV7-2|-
CASTSSWGLVYEQYF
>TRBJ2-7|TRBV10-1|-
CASTLIRESSYEQYF
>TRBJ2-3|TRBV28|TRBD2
CASSSPTSGRTDTQYF
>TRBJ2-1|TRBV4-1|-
CASSPTRAEQFF
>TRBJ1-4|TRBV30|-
CASKGGATNEKLFF
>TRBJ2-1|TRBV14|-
CASSRLVNEQFF
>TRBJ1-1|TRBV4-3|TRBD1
CASSQARGRGIWVNTEAFF
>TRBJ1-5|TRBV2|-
CASSDRVGNQPQHF
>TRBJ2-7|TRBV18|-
CASSPQLTTSYEQYF
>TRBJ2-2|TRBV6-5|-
CASTRGTNTGELFF
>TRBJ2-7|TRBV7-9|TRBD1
CASSLGTGTFLQYF
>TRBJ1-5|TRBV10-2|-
CASSVRANQPQHF
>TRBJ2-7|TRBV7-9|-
CASSLSGPKIYEQYF
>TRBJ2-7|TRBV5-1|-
CASSPLGGVQYEQYF
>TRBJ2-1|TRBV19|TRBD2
CASSKTSGAGREQFF
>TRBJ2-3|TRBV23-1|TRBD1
CASSRDREEDTQYF
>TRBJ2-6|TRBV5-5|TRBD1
CASSIRDREAGANVLTF